The 28 T cell receptor beta chains below come from one sample, sequenced in a study of blood T cells in healthy people across ages. Together with a sample-barcoded 5' primer, a J-beta primer mix was included in a second PCR lasting roughly 6 to 12 cycles. MiXCR, applied by TCRdb to the 5' RACE reads, yields one record per CDR3 protein. The data show some 1.4 million distinct CDR3 sequences, with around two fifths seen just once and under 8% held by the top ten. The sample taken for sequencing was blood. These receptors were obtained from a woman aged 18-30 years in good health.

This clonotype was seen a handful of times. A read error may explain this, as a much larger clone is one base away. The J gene is TRBJ2-5, the V gene TRBV2, with D maybe TRBD2 (5 bases). Germline values: CDR1 SNHLY, CDR2 FYNNEI. The ends were cut back, 4 bases at V and 11 bases at J, with 20 bases in the middle. The CDR3 has 14 residues. The CDR3 DNA sequence: TGTGCCAGCAGTGGTAGTGGGAGTATGGTTGAGCAGTACTTC. Translating it yields CASSGSGSMVEQYF.

The V gene is TRBV27, the J gene TRBJ2-7; D possibly matches TRBD1 or TRBD2 (6 bases each). The V end lost 7 bases, the J end lost 7 bases, and 20 bases lay between the germline ends. The CDR3 is 14 amino acids. Germline values: CDR1 MNHEY, CDR2 SMNVEV (reference sequence). The CDR3 sequence is CASTQGGSLNEQYF. The CDR3 region has the DNA TGTGCCAGCACCCAAGGGGGGTCGTTGAATGAGCAGTACTTC.

The rearrangement uses TRBV7-2 and TRBJ2-1; D uncertain. Germline V gives CDR1 SGHTA, CDR2 FQGNSA. V was pared by 1 base and J by 8 bases, with 12 bases between. This CDR3 spans 14 amino acids. CDR3 coding DNA: TGTGCCAGCAGCTTAGGGCCGGGTAGGGATGAGCAGTTCTTC. Translation gives CASSLGPGRDEQFF. Full variable domain (outside the CDR3, taken from reference TRBV7-2 and TRBJ2-1): GAGVSQSPSNKVTEKGKDVELRCDPISGHTALYWYRQSLGQGLEFLIYFQGNSAPDKSGLPSDRFSAERTGGSVSTLTIQRTQQEDSAVYLCASSLGPGRDEQFFGPGTRLTVL.

The chain has TRBV12-3 or TRBV12-4 and TRBJ2-7; D may be TRBD2 (5 bases). This CDR3 is built from 15 residues. V lost 5 bases and J 7 bases, leaving 21 bases between the germline ends. The CDR3 DNA is TGTGCCAGCAGTCCCCGAAGGTTTGAGAGGGCAGAGCAGTACTTC. This encodes CASSPRRFERAEQYF.

In regard to this clonotype: This could be a read error, since a much larger clone is one nucleotide away. V is TRBV5-1 and J is TRBJ2-5, with a tentative D call TRBD1 (6 bases). Trimming took off 4 bases at V and 4 bases at J, with 20 bases between the two ends. The CDR3 is made up of 16 amino acids. From germline, CDR1 is SGHRS and CDR2 YFSETQ. The chain's CDR3 is CASSPNPGATGETQYF. The DNA for the CDR3 is TGCGCCAGCAGCCCCAACCCTGGAGCGACAGGAGAGACCCAGTACTTC.

This clonotype came up a few times. The chain combines TRBV12-3 or TRBV12-4 with TRBJ1-2; TRBD1 aligns across 8 bases. With V trimmed by 6 bases and J by 4 bases, 10 bases remained unmatched. CDR3 length equals 15 residues. The CDR3 sequence: CASSQGQASGYGYTF. The CDR3 DNA sequence: TGTGCCAGCAGCCAGGGACAGGCGTCTGGCTATGGCTACACCTTC.

J is TRBJ2-4 and V is TRBV28; 8 nucleotides align to TRBD1. Gene TRBJ2-7 matches the end of the DNA better, so the J call may be wrong. The CDR3 is made up of 14 amino acids. Germline CDR1 MDHEN, CDR2 SYDVKM. CDR3 in amino acids: CASKTSDRAHEQYF. The DNA for the CDR3 is TGTGCCAGCAAGACCTCGGACAGGGCCCACGAGCAGTACTTC.

The V and J genes are TRBV6-1 and TRBJ1-2, with D unresolved. V dropped 3 bases and J dropped 5 bases, with 7 bases sitting between them. CDR3 length: 12 residues. Germline lookup yields CDR1 MNHNS and CDR2 SASEGT. CDR3 region: CASSEETYGYTF. The DNA for the CDR3 is TGTGCCAGCAGTGAGGAGACTTATGGCTACACCTTC.

The V gene is TRBV5-1, the J gene TRBJ2-1; 9 bases line up with TRBD1. Trimming removed 4 bases from V and 5 bases from J; junction bases left unmatched: 4. The germline gives CDR1 SGHRS, CDR2 YFSETQ. There are 14 residues in the CDR3. CDR3 protein: CASSPRTGDNEQFF. In DNA form, the CDR3 reads TGCGCCAGCAGCCCTAGGACAGGGGACAATGAGCAGTTCTTC.

The chain employs TRBV2 and TRBJ2-1; 8 bases map to TRBD2. V lost 2 bases to trimming and J lost 6 bases; unmatched junction nucleotides: 3. CDR3 length: 14 amino acids. Germline V lookup: CDR1 SNHLY, CDR2 FYNNEI. The CDR3 reads CASSEQRESNEQFF. In DNA, the CDR3 is TGTGCCAGCAGTGAACAGCGGGAGTCCAATGAGCAGTTCTTC.

CDR3 protein: CASGFFVESAGGDNGTQYF. CDR3 sequence (DNA): TGTGCTAGTGGTTTTTTTGTGGAATCGGCGGGGGGTGATAATGGTACGCAGTATTTT. The chain joins TRBV12-5 to TRBJ2-3; 8 nucleotides align to TRBD2. Germline CDR1 reads LGHNT; CDR2 reads FRNRAP. V shed 3 bases, J shed 8 bases, and the junction held 22 bases outside the gene matches. The CDR3 is made up of 19 amino acids.

A few counts support this clonotype. The chain couples TRBV20-1 to TRBJ1-5; D is ambiguous. Germline-derived CDR1 and CDR2 are DFQATT and SNEGSKA (reference sequence). The V end was cut by 0 bases, the J end by 1 base, with 10 bases between. CDR3 length equals 15 residues. In DNA, the CDR3 is TGCAGTGCTAGAGAATCGGGTGTGAGCAATCAGCCCCAGCATTTT. It translates to CSARESGVSNQPQHF.

The J gene is TRBJ2-2, the V gene TRBV5-1; TRBD2 is a possible D gene (6 bases). Trimming shortened V by 9 bases and J by 2 bases, and 14 bases separated the two germline ends. Germline CDR1 reads SGHRS; CDR2 reads YFSETQ. CDR3 length equals 14 residues. The CDR3 DNA sequence: TGCGCCACCCGAGGGAGGAGCAACACCGGGGAGCTGTTTTTT. Its translation is CATRGRSNTGELFF. Using reference TRBV5-1 and TRBJ2-2 for the parts outside the CDR3, the full variable domain is KAGVTQTPRYLIKTRGQQVTLSCSPISGHRSVSWYQQTPGQGLQFLFEYFSETQRNKGNFPGRFSGRQFSNSRSEMNVSTLELGDSALYLCATRGRSNTGELFFGEGSRLTVL.

This clonotype was seen only a few times. The rearrangement joins TRBV20-1 to TRBJ1-2, with 8 bases aligning to TRBD1. There are 13 residues in the CDR3. Trimming cost V 3 bases and J 3 bases; bases outside gene matches: 3. The germline CDR1 and CDR2 sequences are DFQATT and SNEGSKA (reference sequence). In DNA, the CDR3 is TGCAGTGCTAGTCCACAGGGGGACTATGGCTACACCTTC. Residues: CSASPQGDYGYTF.

This sequence joins TRBV20-1 and TRBJ2-5; D call uncertain. Per germline, CDR1 DFQATT and CDR2 SNEGSKA (reference sequence). The CDR3 length is 14 residues. The V gene lost 0 bases and the J gene lost 0 bases, with 8 bases spanning the gap. CDR3 loop: CSARDVGNQETQYF. In nucleotides, the CDR3 is TGCAGTGCTAGAGATGTGGGCAACCAAGAGACCCAGTACTTC.

This chain links TRBV4-2 with TRBJ2-3; 8 bases are a match to TRBD2. Trimming took 0 bases from V and 2 from J; bases not matched to a gene: 10. Germline CDR1 reads LGHNA; CDR2 reads YNFKEQ. This CDR3 is 18 amino acids long. CDR3 in DNA: TGTGCCAGCAGCCAAGATCGGACTAGCCGACTACCCACAGATACGCAGTATTTT. It codes for CASSQDRTSRLPTDTQYF.

This chain links TRBV28 with TRBJ2-5; D remains unclear. Trimming removed 5 bases at V and 2 bases at J, with 15 bases between. The CDR3 length is 15 residues. The germline V gene has CDR1 MDHEN and CDR2 SYDVKM. The DNA of the CDR3 is TGTGCCAGCAGTGCTAAGGACGGGTGGCAAGAGACCCAGTACTTC. This encodes CASSAKDGWQETQYF.

This clonotype has ten or more counts. This chain joins TRBV20-1 and TRBJ2-7; D is perhaps TRBD2 (6 bases). The V gene's germline CDR1 is DFQATT and CDR2 SNEGSKA (reference sequence). There are 13 residues in the CDR3. The V end lost 1 base, the J end lost 4 bases, and 11 bases lay between the germline ends. The CDR3 DNA reads TGCAGTGCTAGAGTGGCAGGGACTTACGAGCAGTACTTC. It yields the protein CSARVAGTYEQYF.

CDR3: CASSYLARVGTTEAFF. The CDR3 coding sequence is TGTGCCAGCAGTTACCTGGCCAGGGTGGGGACCACTGAAGCTTTCTTT. The V and J genes are TRBV6-5 and TRBJ1-1, with a tentative D call TRBD1 (5 bases). Per germline, CDR1 MNHEY and CDR2 SVGAGI. The V and J ends lost 2 bases and 4 bases respectively, with 17 bases between them. The CDR3 is 16 amino acids.

This chain joins TRBV28 and TRBJ1-5, with D possibly TRBD1 on 5 matching bases. From germline, CDR1 is MDHEN and CDR2 SYDVKM. The CDR3 consists of 15 residues. The germline V and J ends were trimmed by 6 bases and 0 bases, with 12 bases remaining between them. This CDR3 reads CASRPWGDSNQPQHF. In nucleotides, the CDR3 is TGTGCCAGCAGACCCTGGGGGGATAGCAATCAGCCCCAGCATTTT.

CDR3 region: CASSQDGAGSASYEQYF. CDR3 in DNA: TGTGCCAGCAGCCAAGACGGAGCGGGGTCTGCGTCCTACGAGCAGTACTTC. The V call is TRBV3-1, the J call TRBJ2-7; 7 bases are shared with TRBD2. Germline assignment: CDR1 LGHDT and CDR2 YNNKEL (reference sequence). V shed 0 bases and J 1 base; nucleotides not matched to a gene: 9. The CDR3 length is 17 residues.

The CDR3 is CASSQFSGISYEQYF. The CDR3, as DNA: TGCGCCAGCAGCCAATTCTCGGGTATCTCCTACGAGCAGTACTTC. The J gene is TRBJ2-7, the V gene TRBV4-1; D call uncertain. Trimming shortened V by 2 bases and J by 0 bases, and 11 bases separated the two germline ends. Germline CDR1 is MGHRA and CDR2 is YSYEKL. CDR3 size: 15 residues.

The chain employs TRBV18 and TRBJ1-5; a possible D gene is TRBD1 (5 bases). Germline V gives CDR1 KGHSH, CDR2 LQKENI. The CDR3 runs to 17 residues. The V and J ends lost 5 bases and 2 bases respectively, with 19 bases between them. The CDR3 DNA reads TGTGCCAGCTCAACCATCTCACTGGGAGGGGGCAATCAGCCCCAGCATTTT. Translating it yields CASSTISLGGGNQPQHF.

The chain is built from TRBV6-6 and TRBJ2-2, with 7 nucleotides matching TRBD1. V trimming: 4 bases; J trimming: 3 bases; junction bases outside the gene matches: 8. CDR1 is MNHNY and CDR2 is SVGAGI in the germline V gene (reference sequence). This CDR3 contains 16 residues. The CDR3: CASSFRRTGDTGELFF. The CDR3 nucleotides are TGTGCCAGCAGTTTCCGCCGGACAGGAGACACCGGGGAGCTGTTTTTT.

The chain has TRBV3-1 and TRBJ1-4; D remains unclear. The germline V gene has CDR1 LGHDT and CDR2 YNNKEL (reference sequence). The V end was cut by 4 bases, the J end by 8 bases, with 17 bases between. The CDR3 loop spans 15 amino acids. CDR3 amino acids: CASSPESITGEKLFF. The CDR3 nucleotides read TGTGCCAGCAGCCCGGAGTCCATAACCGGGGAAAAACTGTTTTTT. The full variable domain, rest sourced from reference TRBV3-1 and TRBJ1-4, is DTAVSQTPKYLVTQMGNDKSIKCEQNLGHDTMYWYKQDSKKFLKIMFSYNNKELIINETVPNRFSPKSPDKAHLNLHINSLELGDSAVYFCASSPESITGEKLFFGSGTQLSVL.

The chain couples TRBV6-6 to TRBJ2-5, with D uncertain. There are 12 residues in the CDR3. Germline V gene data show CDR1 as MNHNY and CDR2 as SVGAGI (reference sequence). The ends were cut back, 8 bases at V and 11 bases at J, with 18 bases in the middle. The CDR3 protein is CASSMGSGKQYF. The DNA of the CDR3 is TGTGCCAGCTCTATGGGGTCTGGGAAGCAGTACTTC.

As regards this clonotype: At one end, the junction sequence differs from germline, possibly due to a read error. The chain joins TRBV20-1 to TRBJ2-3, with D perhaps TRBD1 (5 bases). Germline V gene lookup returns CDR1 DFQATT and CDR2 SNEGSKA (reference sequence). CDR3 length: 15 amino acids. The CDR3 protein is CSASRIGWGTDTQYF. The CDR3 nucleotides are TGCAGTGCGTCCCGAATCGGCTGGGGCACGGATACGCAGTATTTT.

The chain recombines TRBV27 with TRBJ2-6; D unclear. CDR1 and CDR2 (germline): MNHEY, SMNVEV (reference sequence). The ends were cut back, 5 bases at V and 2 bases at J, with 10 bases in the middle. The CDR3 length is 15 residues. The CDR3 sequence: CASSARVAGANVLTF. The DNA of the CDR3 is TGTGCCAGCAGTGCAAGGGTGGCTGGGGCCAACGTCCTGACTTTC.